The rows below give T cell receptor beta chains drawn from one sample of a study of blood T cells in healthy people across ages. MiXCR, run by TCRdb on the 5' RACE reads, gives a single entry per CDR3 protein. This table holds 1.5 million to 2 million distinct CDR3 sequences, 35% to 50% found once. Material for sequencing was blood. Receptors were obtained from a human donor in good health. The CDR3 runs from the conserved cysteine through the conserved F or W. The D gene is left open where the match is weak. Some rows have no size entry. The others give once, few or many, or a class for an expanded clone.

d_gene: NA; j_gene: TRBJ2-3; abundance: few; v_gene: TRBV29-1; CDR3aa: CSGGLPTDTQYF; CDR3nt: TGCAGCGGCGGACTACCCACAGATACGCAGTATTTT
d_gene: NA; j_gene: TRBJ2-1; abundance: NA; v_gene: TRBV24-1; CDR3aa: CATSDWGSYNEQFF; CDR3nt: TGTGCCACCAGTGATTGGGGCTCCTACAATGAGCAGTTCTTC
d_gene: NA; j_gene: TRBJ2-3; abundance: NA; v_gene: TRBV5-1; CDR3aa: CASSRSGQDTDTQYF; CDR3nt: TGCGCCAGCAGCCGGTCGGGTCAGGACACAGATACGCAGTATTTT
d_gene: NA; j_gene: TRBJ1-2; abundance: few; v_gene: TRBV12-3/TRBV12-4; CDR3aa: CASSLGVARGYTF; CDR3nt: TGTGCCAGCAGTTTAGGGGTTGCGCGTGGCTACACCTTC
d_gene: TRBD1; j_gene: TRBJ2-7; abundance: NA; v_gene: TRBV20-1; CDR3aa: CSAPKQGVYEQYF; CDR3nt: TGCAGTGCACCCAAACAGGGGGTCTACGAGCAGTACTTC
d_gene: NA; j_gene: TRBJ1-5; abundance: few; v_gene: TRBV15; CDR3aa: CATSRSFNPPHF; CDR3nt: TGTGCCACCAGCAGGAGCTTTAATCCGCCGCATTTT
d_gene: TRBD1; j_gene: TRBJ2-4; abundance: few; v_gene: TRBV7-2; CDR3aa: CASSWGTGQNIQYF; CDR3nt: TGTGCCAGCAGCTGGGGGACAGGGCAAAACATTCAGTACTTC
d_gene: NA; j_gene: TRBJ2-2; abundance: NA; v_gene: TRBV5-1; CDR3aa: CASRRVGASGELFF; CDR3nt: TGCGCCAGTCGCCGGGTAGGGGCGTCCGGGGAGCTGTTTTTT
d_gene: NA; j_gene: TRBJ2-6; abundance: once; v_gene: TRBV9; CDR3aa: CASSANPGYGANVLTF; CDR3nt: TGTGCCAGCAGCGCCAACCCAGGGTACGGGGCCAACGTCCTGACTTTC
d_gene: NA; j_gene: TRBJ2-7; abundance: NA; v_gene: TRBV29-1; CDR3aa: CSSAVREESEQYF; CDR3nt: TGCAGCTCGGCAGTCAGGGAGGAATCCGAGCAGTACTTC
d_gene: TRBD1; j_gene: TRBJ2-3; abundance: NA; v_gene: TRBV13; CDR3aa: CASSLGDHRGGTDTQYF; CDR3nt: TGTGCCAGCAGCTTGGGAGACCACAGGGGCGGCACAGATACGCAGTATTTT
d_gene: NA; j_gene: TRBJ1-1; abundance: NA; v_gene: TRBV13; CDR3aa: CASSLGGRLEAFF; CDR3nt: TGTGCCAGCAGCTTAGGAGGACGGCTTGAAGCTTTCTTT
d_gene: TRBD1; j_gene: TRBJ1-5; abundance: few; v_gene: TRBV9; CDR3aa: CASSARGDQPQHF; CDR3nt: TGTGCCAGCAGCGCCAGGGGGGATCAGCCCCAGCATTTT
d_gene: NA; j_gene: TRBJ2-3; abundance: NA; v_gene: TRBV4-3; CDR3aa: CASSLQASTSTDTQYF; CDR3nt: TGCGCCAGCAGCCTACAAGCCTCGACTAGCACAGATACGCAGTATTTT
d_gene: NA; j_gene: TRBJ2-1; abundance: few; v_gene: TRBV11-3; CDR3aa: CASELTVTGEQFF; CDR3nt: TGTGCCAGCGAACTTACAGTTACGGGTGAGCAGTTCTTC
d_gene: NA; j_gene: TRBJ2-5; abundance: NA; v_gene: TRBV7-9; CDR3aa: CASYPLQEPGETQYF; CDR3nt: TGTGCCAGCTACCCTCTACAGGAGCCGGGGGAGACCCAGTACTTC
d_gene: TRBD2; j_gene: TRBJ2-5; abundance: NA; v_gene: TRBV7-2; CDR3aa: CASSLGTTRYQETQYF; CDR3nt: TGTGCCAGCAGCTTGGGGACTACACGGTACCAAGAGACCCAGTACTTC
d_gene: NA; j_gene: TRBJ2-7; abundance: NA; v_gene: TRBV5-8; CDR3aa: CASSSRLIGQNYEQYF; CDR3nt: TGTGCCAGCAGCTCGCGCCTAATTGGACAGAACTACGAGCAGTACTTC
d_gene: NA; j_gene: TRBJ1-6; abundance: NA; v_gene: TRBV20-1; CDR3aa: CSARDPSWDSPLHF; CDR3nt: TGCAGTGCTAGAGATCCCAGCTGGGATTCACCCCTCCACTTT
d_gene: NA; j_gene: TRBJ2-5; abundance: once; v_gene: TRBV5-1; CDR3aa: CASSYVTDEQYF; CDR3nt: TGCGCCAGCAGCTACGTAACGGATGAGCAGTACTTC
d_gene: TRBD2; j_gene: TRBJ2-3; abundance: NA; v_gene: TRBV15; CDR3aa: CATSRPDFISGGDTDTQYF; CDR3nt: TGTGCCACCAGCAGACCCGACTTTATTAGCGGGGGGGACACAGATACGCAGTATTTT
d_gene: NA; j_gene: TRBJ1-5; abundance: few; v_gene: TRBV6-2/TRBV6-3; CDR3aa: CASTPGAQPQHF; CDR3nt: TGTGCCAGCACCCCCGGCGCTCAGCCCCAGCATTTT
d_gene: NA; j_gene: TRBJ2-7; abundance: NA; v_gene: TRBV4-2; CDR3aa: CASSQVEGEDYEQYF; CDR3nt: TGTGCCAGCAGCCAAGTCGAGGGGGAGGACTACGAGCAGTACTTC
d_gene: NA; j_gene: TRBJ2-1; abundance: NA; v_gene: TRBV27; CDR3aa: CASSLSSGSYNGQFF; CDR3nt: TGTGCCAGCAGTTTATCCAGCGGCTCCTACAATGGGCAGTTCTTC
d_gene: TRBD2; j_gene: TRBJ2-5; abundance: NA; v_gene: TRBV7-2; CDR3aa: CASSLVASGGFETQYF; CDR3nt: TGTGCCAGCAGCTTAGTAGCTAGCGGGGGGTTTGAGACCCAGTACTTC
d_gene: TRBD1; j_gene: TRBJ2-3; abundance: many; v_gene: TRBV7-8; CDR3aa: CASSSGGTGGVDTQYF; CDR3nt: TGTGCCAGCAGCTCTGGGGGGACAGGGGGGGTCGATACGCAGTATTTT
d_gene: TRBD1; j_gene: TRBJ2-2; abundance: NA; v_gene: TRBV4-3; CDR3aa: CASSPTGQGNGERFF; CDR3nt: TGCGCCAGCAGCCCCACCGGACAGGGGAACGGGGAGCGGTTTTTT
d_gene: NA; j_gene: TRBJ1-2; abundance: NA; v_gene: TRBV11-2; CDR3aa: CASSLEIDSYGYTF; CDR3nt: TGTGCCAGCAGCTTAGAAATCGACAGCTATGGCTACACCTTC
d_gene: TRBD2; j_gene: TRBJ2-1; abundance: NA; v_gene: TRBV7-2; CDR3aa: CASSPTRAGGAYNEQFF; CDR3nt: TGTGCCAGCAGCCCCACCCGAGCGGGGGGCGCCTACAATGAGCAGTTCTTC
d_gene: NA; j_gene: TRBJ2-5; abundance: many; v_gene: TRBV20-1; CDR3aa: CSATGKETQYF; CDR3nt: TGCAGTGCTACAGGGAAAGAGACCCAGTACTTC
d_gene: NA; j_gene: TRBJ2-7; abundance: few; v_gene: TRBV20-1; CDR3aa: CSARDQMRLWYNEQYF; CDR3nt: TGCAGTGCTAGAGATCAAATGAGGTTATGGTACAATGAGCAGTACTTC
d_gene: TRBD1; j_gene: TRBJ2-3; abundance: NA; v_gene: TRBV7-7; CDR3aa: CAGSVDRGSTDTQYF; CDR3nt: TGTGCTGGCAGCGTGGACAGGGGGAGCACAGATACGCAGTATTTT